Listed here are 12 T cell receptor beta chains from one sample, sequenced in a study of cytomegalovirus exposure and HLA in healthy donors. The study ran its PCR with 60 Vbeta and 13 Jbeta primers. Repertoires were generated with immunoSEQ multiplex PCR, while TCRdb's copy carries only in-frame clones and drops some. The sample has about 67,000 clones, around 67% seen once. Sequenced material: PBMCs. The receptors were sampled from a woman aged 25 to 39 in good health and CMV-seronegative.

The rearrangement joins TRBV7-9 to TRBJ2-7, with D maybe TRBD1 (5 bases). This CDR3 contains 14 residues. The V gene's germline CDR1 is SEHNR and CDR2 FQNEAQ (reference sequence). Trimming took 3 bases from V and 5 from J, leaving 14 bases between them. CDR3 sequence (DNA): TGTGCCAGCAGCTTTACAGGTGTGATCCACGAGCAGTACTTC. It codes for CASSFTGVIHEQYF.

The genes are TRBV7-8 and TRBJ2-7; no reliable D call. The CDR3 sequence is 15 residues long. Trimming cost V 1 base and J 3 bases, with 13 bases left between them. From germline, CDR1 is SGHVS and CDR2 FQNEAQ. In DNA, the CDR3 is TGTGCCAGCAGCTTAGTTCCTAGATTGGTCTACGAGCAGTACTTC. Translation gives CASSLVPRLVYEQYF.

A single count supports this clone. The genes are TRBV13 and TRBJ1-1, with 8 bases aligning to TRBD1. J gave up 3 bases and V 5 bases, and 8 bases lay outside the gene matches. This CDR3 contains 15 residues. Germline CDR1 is PRHDT and CDR2 is FYEKMQ (reference sequence). The CDR3 coding sequence is TGTGCCAGCAGCGGAAGACAGGGGATGGACACTGAAGCTTTCTTT. Its translation: CASSGRQGMDTEAFF.

J is TRBJ2-7 and V is TRBV18, with 7 bases that match TRBD1. Germline V gives CDR1 KGHSH, CDR2 LQKENI. The junction had 7 bases not matched to a gene; V was cut back by 3 bases and J by 5 bases. This CDR3 has 14 residues. The CDR3: CASSPRTGLDEQYF. CDR3 bases: TGTGCCAGCTCACCTCGGACAGGTTTGGACGAGCAGTACTTC.

CDR3 DNA sequence: TGTGCCAGCACCCAACAACAGGGGTTTGGCTACACCTTC. Translated: CASTQQQGFGYTF. V is TRBV6-5 and J is TRBJ1-2, with 7 bases matching TRBD1. J was trimmed by 7 bases and V by 7 bases; bases with no gene match: 9. Per germline, CDR1 MNHEY and CDR2 SVGAGI. The CDR3 totals 13 residues.

The chain employs TRBV28 and TRBJ1-1, with a tentative D call TRBD1 (6 bases). This CDR3 has 14 amino acids. Between the trimmed V and J ends, which lost 6 bases and 1 base, there was a span of 12 bases. From germline, CDR1 is MDHEN and CDR2 SYDVKM. The CDR3 spells CASRVTGPNTEAFF. CDR3 nucleotides: TGTGCCAGCAGGGTTACAGGGCCGAACACTGAAGCTTTCTTT. Looking up the rest from reference TRBV28 and TRBJ1-1 gives the full variable domain: DVKVTQSSRYLVKRTGEKVFLECVQDMDHENMFWYRQDPGLGLRLIYFSYDVKMKEKGDIPEGYSVSREKKERFSLILESASTNQTSMYLCASRVTGPNTEAFFGQGTRLTVV.

CDR3 in DNA: TGTGCCAGCAGCTTATATAGCAATCAGCCCCAGCATTTT. Translated, it gives CASSLYSNQPQHF. The rearrangement uses TRBV10-3 and TRBJ1-5; D gene unclear. Germline CDR1 is ENHRY and CDR2 is SYGVKD. The CDR3 totals 13 residues. Deletions cut 10 bases from V and 0 bases from J, with 10 bases between.

The chain couples TRBV2 to TRBJ2-2; 14 bases agree with TRBD2. This CDR3 contains 16 residues. The germline CDR1 and CDR2 sequences are SNHLY and FYNNEI. The V segment lost 6 bases and the J segment 5 bases; nucleotides outside the gene matches: 5. Written as DNA, the CDR3 is TGTGCCAGCAGGGAGACTAGCGGGGGGGGAACCGGGGAGCTGTTTTTT. Its translation: CASRETSGGGTGELFF.

This clone was picked up a small number of times. The chain carries TRBV19 and TRBJ1-5; D possibly corresponds to TRBD1 (6 bases). Trimming took off 6 bases at V and 1 base at J, with 10 bases between the two ends. The CDR3 totals 14 residues. Looked up from germline, CDR1 is LNHDA and CDR2 is SQIVND (reference sequence). Here the CDR3 reads CASSRGFSNQPQHF. CDR3 in DNA: TGTGCCAGTAGCAGGGGATTCAGCAATCAGCCCCAGCATTTT.

This chain connects TRBV6-6 to TRBJ1-6, with no clear D. V lost 2 bases and J lost 10, with 9 bases in between. Germline CDR1 and CDR2: MNHNY and SVGAGI (reference sequence). There are 13 residues in the CDR3. The CDR3 nucleotides read TGTGCCAGCAGTTACGAGCCGCCATCACCCCTCCACTTT. Protein: CASSYEPPSPLHF.

The table lists this clone with a count of one. The chain is built from TRBV4-1 and TRBJ1-1, with D unresolved. The CDR3 length is 13 residues. Germline CDR1 MGHRA, CDR2 YSYEKL. The V end was cut by 0 bases, the J end by 5 bases, with 7 bases between. For the CDR3, the DNA is TGCGCCAGCAGCCAAGATTGGACTACTGAAGCTTTCTTT. Its translation: CASSQDWTTEAFF.

There are a few counts of this clone. The chain carries TRBV18 and TRBJ1-4; D might be TRBD1 (6 bases). CDR1 is KGHSH and CDR2 is LQKENI in the germline V gene. The CDR3 has 15 amino acids. The ends were cut back, 5 bases at V and 7 bases at J, with 17 bases in the middle. CDR3 loop: CASSVPGVRGEKLFF. The CDR3 coding sequence is TGTGCCAGCTCAGTGCCAGGGGTACGTGGTGAAAAACTGTTTTTT.